The source of this T cell receptor beta chain is a study of cytomegalovirus exposure and HLA in healthy donors. General study findings and limits: It was reported that the classifier diagnosed cytomegalovirus status with high specificity and sensitivity in both the original and validation cohorts. It emerged from a later analysis that several of the most significant clusters appeared to be linked to common viral pathogens. Sequencing likely produced, as an artifact, a cluster of highly shared sequence variants.

The PCR had 60 Vbeta and 13 Jbeta primers. In the original processing: About 10 million of 80 million to 85 million unique TCR beta chains were shared, per a later count. Profiled with immunoSEQ multiplex PCR; TCRdb holds only in-frame clones, not every one. V, J and clone size were drawn from that table, and D and trimming were deduced from the DNA. The table shows about 96,000 clones, with approximately 72% occurring only once. Trimming cost V 5 bases and J 12 bases, with 11 bases left between them. The length of the CDR3 is 12 residues. CDR1 and CDR2 (germline): MNHNY, SVGAGI (reference sequence). A few counts support this clone. Antigen specificity is unknown.

Sample: PBMCs. The V gene is TRBV6-6, the J gene TRBJ1-6, with no clear D. This receptor was identified in a woman in her seventies in good health and CMV-seropositive. DNA for the CDR3: TGTGCCAGCAGTCCCCTATCCGAACCCCTCCACTTT. The encoded protein is CASSPLSEPLHF.